The rows below give T cell receptor beta chains drawn from one sample of a study of blood T cell repertoires in COVID-19. The data were produced by immunoSEQ multiplex PCR, yet TCRdb's version contains in-frame clones alone and is incomplete. The sample contains tens of thousands of clones, about 86% of which appear only once. The sequenced sample was peripheral blood. These receptors all stem from a man aged 35 to 55 with COVID-19, enrolled during active disease. CDR3s include the opening cysteine and the closing phenylalanine or tryptophan. D genes are given only for firm matches. Size tells how often a clone was seen (once, few, many) or the class of an expanded clone, and some rows leave it out.

abundance	d_gene	v_gene	j_gene	CDR3aa	CDR3nt
NA	TRBD1	TRBV6-5	TRBJ1-5	CASRQGAVSNQPQHF	TGTGCCAGCAGACAGGGGGCTGTGAGCAATCAGCCCCAGCATTTT
NA	TRBD2	TRBV5-8	TRBJ2-5	CASSLGGGGGYQETQYF	TGTGCCAGCAGCCTTGGAGGTGGCGGGGGTTACCAAGAGACCCAGTACTTC
NA	TRBD1	TRBV28	TRBJ1-2	CASNHRGRSSYGYTF	TGTGCCAGCAACCACAGGGGGCGTTCCAGCTATGGCTACACCTTC
NA	TRBD1	TRBV30	TRBJ2-7	CAWSRGDSHEQYF	TGTGCCTGGTCACGAGGGGACAGTCACGAGCAGTACTTC
NA	TRBD1	TRBV7-7	TRBJ2-7	CASSPRGPYEQYF	TGTGCCAGCAGCCCTAGGGGGCCCTACGAGCAGTACTTC
NA	TRBD2	TRBV2	TRBJ2-3	CASKELAAGTDTQYF	TGTGCCAGCAAGGAACTAGCGGCTGGCACAGATACGCAGTATTTT
NA	NA	TRBV3-1/TRBV3-2	TRBJ2-5	CASSQQGSETQYF	TGTGCCAGCAGCCAACAGGGGTCGGAGACCCAGTACTTC
NA	TRBD1	TRBV28	TRBJ2-7	CASSFTRQGTSQYF	TGTGCCAGCAGTTTTACCCGACAGGGAACGTCCCAGTACTTC
once	TRBD1	TRBV7-9	TRBJ2-2	CASSPNRGWDTGELFF	TGTGCCAGCAGCCCAAACAGGGGATGGGACACCGGGGAGCTGTTTTTT
NA	NA	TRBV10-2	TRBJ1-2	CASSGQNYGYTF	TGCGCCAGCAGTGGACAAAACTATGGCTACACCTTC
NA	TRBD1	TRBV6-5	TRBJ2-7	CASKNRGFSYEQYF	TGTGCCAGCAAGAACAGGGGGTTTTCCTACGAGCAGTACTTC
NA	TRBD1	TRBV28	TRBJ2-7	CASRTGLYEQYF	TGTGCCTCCCGGACAGGACTTTACGAGCAGTACTTC
NA	NA	TRBV9	TRBJ2-1	CASSVVGRNNEQFF	TGTGCCAGCAGCGTAGTGGGGAGAAACAATGAGCAGTTCTTC
NA	NA	TRBV5-1	TRBJ1-4	CASSLGQQNEKLFF	TGCGCCAGCAGCTTGGGACAGCAGAATGAAAAACTGTTTTTT
NA	NA	TRBV2	TRBJ1-1	CASRGGGGNTEAFF	TGTGCCAGCAGGGGGGGAGGGGGAAACACTGAAGCTTTCTTT
NA	NA	TRBV3-1/TRBV3-2	TRBJ1-4	CASSLEGSGEKLFF	TGTGCCAGCAGCCTCGAGGGCTCGGGTGAAAAACTGTTTTTT
NA	NA	TRBV16	TRBJ1-4	CASSPAVAGNEKLFF	TGTGCCAGCAGCCCGGCCGTAGCCGGGAATGAAAAACTGTTTTTT